The source of this TCR beta chain is a study of cytomegalovirus exposure and HLA in healthy donors. Study-wide points: A later analysis reportedly found that, within productive TCRs, an Asian-associated ancestry cluster had fewer N-insertions than the mean observed across the approximately 660 donors. Later, an analysis found that common viral pathogens appeared to be linked with several of the most significant clusters. Within the data, a cluster of highly shared sequence variants was likely a sequencing artifact.

Primers: 60 Vbeta forward and 13 Jbeta reverse. Clones were read by immunoSEQ multiplex PCR, and TCRdb kept only the in-frame ones, dropping some. The repertoire has about 150,000 clones, 82% of them found once; the top ten carry under 7.5%. As concerns this clone: The antigen remains unidentified.

V trimming: 4 bases; J trimming: 5 bases; junction bases outside the gene matches: 7. CDR3 size: 16 residues. The V gene's germline CDR1 is MNHNS and CDR2 SASEGT. The sequence derives from a woman aged 45-60 years in good health and CMV-seropositive. What was sequenced was PBMCs. The rearrangement joins TRBV6-1 to TRBJ2-2, with 10 positions matching TRBD2. CDR3 sequence reads: CASSGKLAGVTGELFF. The CDR3 DNA follows: TGTGCCAGCAGTGGGAAGCTAGCGGGGGTAACCGGGGAGCTGTTTTTT.